Included here is one T cell receptor beta chain sequence, with context. What it binds is unknown. The CDR3 is made up of 15 amino acids. Germline V CDR1 and CDR2: MNHEY, SVGAGI. The V gene lost 5 bases and the J gene lost 6 bases, with 19 bases spanning the gap. The primer mix had 60 Vbeta and 13 Jbeta primers. Assay used: immunoSEQ multiplex PCR; TCRdb lists only in-frame clones, some missing. This sample yields 60,000 or so clones, of which 70% to 80% are seen a single time; about 3.3% belongs to the top ten. The source of the sample is a study of cytomegalovirus exposure and HLA in healthy donors. Overall study context: Early released data comprised 75 million to 100 million unique TCRs from HLA-typed donors.

Overall study results and limits: Relative to the approximately 660-donor mean, N-insertions were reportedly fewer in an Asian-associated ancestry cluster in a later analysis.

Donors counted as nominally healthy when sampled, yet unrecorded immune exposures were likely. Source material: PBMCs. J is TRBJ1-2 and V is TRBV6-5; tentatively, D is TRBD1 (6 bases). The receptor was derived from a woman aged 40 to 49 in good health and CMV-seropositive. The CDR3: CASSRGLGGADGYTF. CDR3 bases: TGTGCCAGCAGTCGAGGCCTCGGGGGGGCGGATGGCTACACCTTC.